These 18 T cell receptor beta chains were sequenced from one sample in a study of T cells in narcolepsy. Libraries were prepared by immunoSEQ multiplex PCR; TCRdb keeps only in-frame clonotypes and omits some of them. The sample records tens of thousands of clones, 92% being singletons. Sequencing was done on a sample of CD45RA- memory CD4+ T cells from PBMCs. The receptors were gathered from a human donor with narcolepsy.

This rearrangement joins TRBV6-6 to TRBJ2-2, with D possibly being TRBD1 (6 bases). This CDR3 region has 15 residues. Per the germline V gene, CDR1 is MNHNY and CDR2 is SVGAGI (reference sequence). Trimming shortened V by 2 bases and J by 0 bases, and 7 bases separated the two germline ends. The CDR3 DNA reads as TGTGCCAGCAGTTACGGACAGTCGAACACCGGGGAGCTGTTTTTT. Its protein product is CASSYGQSNTGELFF.

The chain carries TRBV18 and TRBJ1-1, with D tentatively TRBD1 (6 bases). Germline values: CDR1 KGHSH, CDR2 LQKENI. Trimming took 3 bases from V and 8 from J, leaving 13 bases between them. The CDR3 runs 13 residues. The CDR3 spells CASSPRDTDEAFF. In DNA form, the CDR3 reads TGTGCCAGCTCACCGAGGGACACGGACGAAGCTTTCTTT. The complete variable domain, with remaining parts taken from reference TRBV18 and TRBJ1-1, reads NAGVMQNPRHLVRRRGQEARLRCSPMKGHSHVYWYRQLPEEGLKFMVYLQKENIIDESGMPKERFSAEFPKEGPSILRIQQVVRGDSAAYFCASSPRDTDEAFFGQGTRLTVV.

The J gene is TRBJ1-2, the V gene TRBV6-5, with a tentative D call TRBD1 (5 bases). Germline V gene sequence: CDR1 MNHEY, CDR2 SVGAGI. The CDR3 extends over 13 amino acids. The ends were cut back, 2 bases at V and 8 bases at J, with 12 bases in the middle. CDR3 nucleotides: TGTGCCAGCAGTTACGCACAGGCTGTCGGCTACACCTTC. Its translation: CASSYAQAVGYTF.

The V gene is TRBV10-3, the J gene TRBJ2-3; 8 nucleotides agree with TRBD2. This CDR3 spans 15 amino acids. Germline CDR1 and CDR2: ENHRY and SYGVKD. The trim removed 8 bases at V and 1 base at J, leaving 8 bases unmatched. CDR3 DNA sequence: TGTGCCATCCTACCCAGCGGGAGCGGCACAGATACGCAGTATTTT. It yields the protein CAILPSGSGTDTQYF.

This chain links TRBV7-3 with TRBJ2-7, with TRBD2 matching over 10 bases. CDR3 length: 14 amino acids. Germline V CDR1 and CDR2: SGHTA, FQGTGA. The trim removed 3 bases at V and 5 bases at J, leaving 4 bases unmatched. The CDR3 here is CASSLLAGVNEQYF. The CDR3 nucleotides are TGTGCCAGCAGCTTGCTAGCGGGAGTAAACGAGCAGTACTTC.

V gene TRBV5-1 combines with J gene TRBJ2-2, with TRBD2 as a possible D gene (5 bases). Germline V gene lookup returns CDR1 SGHRS and CDR2 YFSETQ. This CDR3 is built from 13 residues. V lost 4 bases and J 7 bases, leaving 11 bases between the germline ends. The DNA for the CDR3 is TGCGCCAGCAGCCCCGTGGGGAGCGGGGAGCTGTTTTTT. It encodes CASSPVGSGELFF.

The chain has TRBV28 and TRBJ2-3, with no clear D. Trimming stripped 8 bases from V and 2 bases from J, with 8 bases between. The germline V gene has CDR1 MDHEN and CDR2 SYDVKM. There are 12 residues in the CDR3. Here the CDR3 reads CASQHFTDTQYF. The CDR3 region has the DNA TGTGCCAGCCAACACTTCACAGATACGCAGTATTTT.

V is TRBV27 and J is TRBJ1-1; 7 bases fit TRBD1. This CDR3 is 11 amino acids long. Germline loops: CDR1 MNHEY, CDR2 SMNVEV (reference sequence). Unmatched junction bases numbered 8, after V lost 7 bases and J lost 12 bases. CDR3 in DNA: TGTGCCAGCAAGAGCAGGGGGGAAACTTTCTTT. Translated, it gives CASKSRGETFF.

The genes are TRBV6-5 and TRBJ1-2; 8 bases map to TRBD1. Germline loops: CDR1 MNHEY, CDR2 SVGAGI. V lost 0 bases to trimming and J lost 12 bases; unmatched junction nucleotides: 6. The CDR3 is 13 amino acids. The CDR3: CASSYSTGTGDTF. CDR3 in DNA: TGTGCCAGCAGTTACTCGACGGGGACAGGAGACACCTTC.

The chain links TRBV18 to TRBJ2-7, with D possibly TRBD1 on 6 matching bases. V was pared by 5 bases and J by 0 bases, with 14 bases between. This CDR3 is built from 15 residues. Per germline, CDR1 KGHSH and CDR2 LQKENI. The DNA of the CDR3 is TGTGCCAGCTCAGCCGGACAGACGAGCTCCTACGAGCAGTACTTC. This translates into CASSAGQTSSYEQYF.

This chain joins TRBV7-8 and TRBJ1-5, with D possibly TRBD1 on 5 matching bases. Germline CDR1 SGHVS, CDR2 FQNEAQ. The CDR3 spans 17 residues. The V and J ends lost 4 bases and 0 bases respectively, with 16 bases between them. The CDR3 loop is CASSSNSRGNSNQPQHF. The CDR3 nucleotides are TGTGCCAGCAGCTCTAACAGTAGGGGAAATAGCAATCAGCCCCAGCATTTT.

This clone was seen only once. The same CDR3 is also encoded by other DNA sequences in this sample. The V gene is TRBV11-2, the J gene TRBJ2-5, with 9 positions matching TRBD1. The CDR3 consists of 13 residues. CDR1 is SGHAT, CDR2 FQNNGV, per germline. The J segment lost 3 bases and the V segment lost 5 bases, leaving 1 base of the junction unmatched. The CDR3 is CASSRDREETQYF. CDR3 coding DNA: TGTGCCAGCAGCAGGGACAGGGAAGAGACCCAGTACTTC.

This clone was detected a few times. The rearrangement uses TRBV9 and TRBJ2-1; D gene uncertain. CDR3 length: 16 residues. CDR1 is SGDLS and CDR2 is YYNGEE in the germline V gene. Trimming took off 0 bases at V and 0 bases at J, with 10 bases between the two ends. CDR3 nucleotides: TGTGCCAGCAGCGTAGGTGTCACCCGCTCCTACAATGAGCAGTTCTTC. Translation gives CASSVGVTRSYNEQFF. The complete variable domain, with remaining parts taken from reference TRBV9 and TRBJ2-1, reads DSGVTQTPKHLITATGQRVTLRCSPRSGDLSVYWYQQSLDQGLQFLIQYYNGEERAKGNILERFSAQQFPDLHSELNLSSLELGDSALYFCASSVGVTRSYNEQFFGPGTRLTVL.

This clone was detected once. The rearrangement uses TRBV25-1 and TRBJ2-3; 11 bases agree with TRBD2. The CDR3 contains 15 residues. Trimming took 5 bases from V and 5 from J; bases not matched to a gene: 6. Germline CDR1 and CDR2: MGHDK and SYGVNS. CDR3 bases: TGTGCCAGCAGTAAACTAGCGGGAGCTGGAGATACGCAGTATTTT. Residues: CASSKLAGAGDTQYF.

The CDR3 DNA sequence: TGTGCCAGCAGTGAATTTCCCAGGATCAGCGTCGGCTACACCTTC. Its translation: CASSEFPRISVGYTF. The chain has TRBV6-1 and TRBJ1-2, with unresolved D. This CDR3 has 15 amino acids. CDR1 and CDR2 from the germline V gene are MNHNS and SASEGT. Trimming stripped 2 bases from V and 8 bases from J, with 18 bases between.

V is TRBV6-1 and J is TRBJ1-1; perhaps TRBD1 as D (5 bases). The CDR3 has 12 residues. Per germline, CDR1 MNHNS and CDR2 SASEGT. V lost 1 base, J lost 10 bases, and 10 bases lay in between. CDR3 loop: CASSEGRVLAFF. DNA of the CDR3: TGTGCCAGCAGTGAAGGCAGGGTATTAGCTTTCTTT.

The chain employs TRBV20-1 and TRBJ2-2; no firm D call. The V gene lost 6 bases and the J gene lost 2 bases, with 4 bases spanning the gap. The CDR3 has 11 residues. Per the germline V gene, CDR1 is DFQATT and CDR2 is SNEGSKA (reference sequence). The CDR3 sequence is CSAPNTGELFF. CDR3 DNA sequence: TGCAGTGCCCCAAACACCGGGGAGCTGTTTTTT.

The chain carries TRBV30 and TRBJ2-7; D perhaps matches TRBD2 (6 bases). The CDR3 contains 13 residues. V was clipped by 4 bases and J by 3 bases, with 13 bases between them. Germline CDR1 GTSNPN, CDR2 SVGIG (reference sequence). Here the CDR3 DNA reads TGTGCCTGGAACGGGAGAGGCGGCTACGAGCAGTACTTC. Translation gives CAWNGRGGYEQYF.